This T cell receptor beta chain was recovered during a study of cytomegalovirus exposure and HLA in healthy donors. Germline CDR1 MDHEN, CDR2 SYDVKM. CDR3 size: 14 residues. Unmatched junction bases numbered 6, after V lost 5 bases and J lost 5 bases. The donors were members of the approximately 120-subject validation cohort (separate from the approximately 670-subject first cohort). Assay: immunoSEQ multiplex PCR; the TCRdb copy retains only in-frame clones and omits some. The sample lists more than 85,000 clones; 70% to 90% were seen once. The receptor was isolated from a woman aged 18-29 years in good health and CMV-seropositive. Source material: PBMCs. V and J are TRBV28 and TRBJ2-7, with TRBD1 matching 10 bases. The CDR3 region is CASSPDRGGDEQYF. In nucleotides, the CDR3 is TGTGCCAGCAGTCCGGACAGGGGGGGAGACGAGCAGTACTTC.